This T cell receptor (beta chain) was identified in a study of shared clonotypes between healthy human individuals. As concerns this clone: This specimen includes other DNA sequences encoding the same CDR3.

Libraries were prepared by immunoSEQ multiplex PCR; TCRdb keeps only in-frame clonotypes and omits some of them. The sample has 2 million to 2.5 million clones, roughly 93% seen once. After removal of 0 bases from V and 4 bases from J, the junction contained 2 bases not matched to a gene. CDR3 length: 15 residues. Germline V lookup: CDR1 SGHRS, CDR2 YFSETQ. The clonotype originates from a man aged 18 to 29 in good health. Some clones in this sample may be carry-over from other donors' samples. The chain joins TRBV5-1 to TRBJ2-1, with TRBD2 matching over 9 bases. The sample was naive CD4+ T cells from PBMCs. Subset indicated: CD45RA+ positively selected. CDR3 bases: TGCGCCAGCAGCTTGGCTAGCGGGGCATACAATGAGCAGTTCTTC. It is translated as CASSLASGAYNEQFF.